This T cell receptor (beta chain) appears in the sequencing data of a study of blood T cell repertoires in COVID-19 (TCRdb year 2020). For the study in its entirety: The collaborator samples originated in the United States, Italy and Spain and spanned the acute and convalescent phases of COVID-19. The samples were drawn from two sources: the first 160 participants of the ongoing ImmuneRACE study, and 950 to 1,500 subjects contributed by 6 global collaborators. Where available, HLA class I and class II types were obtained from metadata supplied by the sample provider rather than from assay-based typing. Nearly every sample came with metadata listing a de-identified subject ID, COVID-19 status, age in years and sex. Subjects who had been exposed to COVID-19, were actively infected with it, or had recovered from it provided the deeply sampled blood TCRbeta repertoires that made up the dataset. The prospective study material was composed of cDNA or gDNA derived from T cells, B-cell-depleted T cells, or PBMCs. The repertoires were made available in a free public database intended to serve as a resource for research on the immune response to SARS-CoV-2.

TCRbeta CDR3 regions were amplified from genomic DNA using the immunoSEQ Assay, a bias-controlled multiplex PCR. As for the original processing: The number of nucleated cells in each sample was estimated from the amplification of reference gene primers within the assay. To quantify the absolute abundance of each unique TCRbeta CDR3 rearrangement, sequence reads were collapsed and filtered. For each sample, productive Simpson clonality was calculated as the square root of Simpson's diversity index over productive rearrangements. The table was pulled from immuneACCESS by TCRdb, which kept in-frame rearrangements only. Such tables lose some clones; where checked, under half of the loss comes from unresolved V genes, and the rest has no known cause. The V and J calls and clone size are taken from that table; D and trimming were inferred from the DNA. Recorded for this sample are 30,000 to 40,000 clones; nearly 80% of them occurred a single time. Around 30% of the sample comes from the top ten.

Of note for this clone: Its specific antigen is unknown. Per-base quality was not reported, and no clone a single base away is much larger than it.

Collaborating institutions collected whole blood in K2EDTA tubes following their own protocols. Collaborator samples were shipped for TCRbeta analysis as frozen whole blood, isolated PBMCs, or DNA extracted from either sample type. Summary of the overall study and its limitations: Clinical and demographic metadata were provided uncurated, with the amount varying by source and participant.

From the germline V gene (reference sequence), CDR1 is LNHDA and CDR2 is SQIVND. The CDR3 goes from the cysteine to the phenylalanine over 17 residues. The only DNA kept is the CDR3, 51 bases in frame from the first base. From V the trimming removes 11 bases and from J it removes 7 bases, while the gene matches leave 19 bases of the junction unaccounted for. The sample was peripheral blood. The V gene is TRBV19 and the J gene is TRBJ2-2; TRBD2 lines up with 10 middle nucleotides. This sequence originates from a man at least 80 years old with acute or convalescent COVID-19. The sequenced DNA is TGTGCCGCTAGTAATAGGGCCTCTAGCGGGAGCGTCGGGGAGCTGTTTTTT. This is translated as CAASNRASSGSVGELFF.